The rows below give T cell receptor beta chains drawn from one sample of a study of cytomegalovirus exposure and HLA in healthy donors. TCRdb keeps only in-frame clones here, not all; method: immunoSEQ multiplex PCR. The sample yields tens of thousands of clones, 85% to 95% seen once. The sequencing input was PBMCs. The receptors originated from a woman younger than 35 in good health and CMV-seronegative. The CDR3 runs from the conserved cysteine through the conserved F or W. A D gene is named only where the DNA matches it firmly.

J,D,V,DNA,CDR3
TRBJ2-1,.,TRBV27,TGTGCCAGCAGTTTAGGCAGGAATGAGCAGTTCTTC,CASSLGRNEQFF
TRBJ1-5,TRBD1,TRBV18,TGTGCCAGCTCAACAGGGGGGGTAAATCAGCCCCAGCATTTT,CASSTGGVNQPQHF
TRBJ2-1,TRBD1,TRBV23-1,TGCGCCAGCAGTCTCCCCGAGACAGGGGGCGGATACAATGAGCAGTTCTTC,CASSLPETGGGYNEQFF
TRBJ2-7,.,TRBV27,TGTGCCAGCAGTCTATTTCAGGGCTACGAGCAGTACTTC,CASSLFQGYEQYF
TRBJ1-4,.,TRBV4-1,TGCGCCAGCAGCTCCAACGTGTTGGGGGGTAATGAAAAACTGTTTTTT,CASSSNVLGGNEKLFF
TRBJ1-1,.,TRBV19,TGTGCCAGTAGTATTGGGGGGGCGCAGAACACTGAAGCTTTCTTT,CASSIGGAQNTEAFF
TRBJ2-7,TRBD2,TRBV9,TGTGCCAGCAGCCCCGGGACTAGCGGGAGTTATGGCGAGCAGTACTTC,CASSPGTSGSYGEQYF
TRBJ2-1,TRBD1,TRBV11-3,TGTGCCAGCAGCCCCTCCAGGACAGGGATGAGGGATGAGCAGTTCTTC,CASSPSRTGMRDEQFF
TRBJ1-1,.,TRBV18,TGTGCCAGCTCCCCCGCGGCCAGAAACACTGAAGCTTTCTTT,CASSPAARNTEAFF
TRBJ2-7,.,TRBV7-9,TGTGCCAGCAGCTTAGGTCTGGGGGGCTACGAGCAGTACTTC,CASSLGLGGYEQYF
TRBJ1-2,TRBD1,TRBV19,TGTGCCAGTAGTATTCGGCCCGGGACAGCTGCGCGATATGGCTACACCTTC,CASSIRPGTAARYGYTF
TRBJ2-1,.,TRBV4-3,TGCGCCAGCAGCCAAGCCGGGGGAGGTGACTACAATGAGCAGTTCTTC,CASSQAGGGDYNEQFF
TRBJ2-7,.,TRBV19,TGTGCCAGTAGTATGGGGCAGGTCTCCTACGAGCAGTACTTC,CASSMGQVSYEQYF
TRBJ2-1,.,TRBV11-2,TGTGCCAGCAGCTTAGTAGGACAGTACAATGAGCAGTTCTTC,CASSLVGQYNEQFF
TRBJ1-2,.,TRBV7-9,TGTGCCAGCAGCACGAGGGAGGGCTACACCTTC,CASSTREGYTF
TRBJ2-2,.,TRBV19,TGTGCCAGTAGTTACAGTACCGGGGAGCTGTTTTTT,CASSYSTGELFF
TRBJ2-1,TRBD1,TRBV6-5,TGTGCCAGCAGTAGACAGGGTAATGAGCAGTTCTTC,CASSRQGNEQFF
TRBJ2-7,TRBD1,TRBV6-5,TGTGCCAGCAGTCCGGACAGGGGGCGGGACGAGCAGTACTTC,CASSPDRGRDEQYF
TRBJ2-3,TRBD2,TRBV2,TGTGCCAGGTTTTTAATCCGGGACTACCCCACAGATACGCAGTATTTT,CARFLIRDYPTDTQYF
TRBJ2-1,.,TRBV6-1,TGTGCCAGCTTACTCAATGAGCAGTTCTTC,CASLLNEQFF
TRBJ2-1,.,TRBV28,TGTGCCAGCAGTCCCCTATACAATGAGCAGTTCTTC,CASSPLYNEQFF
TRBJ1-3,TRBD1,TRBV19,TGTGCCAGTAGTATGTTGAGACAGGGTGACTTGGATTTT,CASSMLRQGDLDF
TRBJ2-7,TRBD2,TRBV18,TGTGCCAGCTCACCGCCGGGACTAGCGTACGAGCAGTACTTC,CASSPPGLAYEQYF
TRBJ1-2,TRBD1,TRBV10-1,TGCGCCAGCAGTGTTTTGATCCCCAGGGACAGCTATGGCTACACCTTC,CASSVLIPRDSYGYTF
TRBJ1-1,.,TRBV4-3,TGCGCCAGCAGCCAAGATTACGGGGGGAGTGCTTTCTTT,CASSQDYGGSAFF
TRBJ2-5,TRBD2,TRBV7-8,TGTGCCAGCAGCCCCCGCCCGTCGACTAGCGGGGTAGGTGAGACCCAGTACTTC,CASSPRPSTSGVGETQYF
TRBJ1-3,TRBD1,TRBV4-1,TGCGCCAGCAGCGGACAGGGGGCCTACTCTGGAAACACCATATATTTT,CASSGQGAYSGNTIYF
TRBJ2-7,TRBD1,TRBV18,TGTGCCAGCTCACCCGGGACAGGGGGTACCTACGAGCAGTACTTC,CASSPGTGGTYEQYF
TRBJ2-7,.,TRBV19,TGTGCCAGTAGTATCCACTCCCGGGCCCAGGGCGAGCAGTACTTC,CASSIHSRAQGEQYF
TRBJ2-7,TRBD2,TRBV4-2,TGTGCCAGCAGCTTTCCGGCCCCCGAATCTAGCGGAAGAAACTACGAGCAGTACTTC,CASSFPAPESSGRNYEQYF